This TCR beta chain was captured in a study of regulatory T cells in long-lasting Graves disease. Time point denoted: persistent/refractory GD, antithyroid drugs over 5 years with positive TRAb. TCR sequences were obtained from RNA taken from PBMCs. CDR3 regions were amplified by Arm-PCR using iRepertoire HTBI primers to build TCR beta libraries. TCRdb analysed the multiplex PCR reads with MiXCR anew, one entry per CDR3 protein. This table has 300,000 or so distinct CDR3 sequences, about 20% appearing once. There are many counts of this clonotype. Here the sequenced sample was peripheral blood mononuclear cells (PBMCs), taken when the disease was refractory, from a patient treated with antithyroid drugs. The sequence came from a female donor with Graves disease.

As DNA, the CDR3 is TGTGCCACAGGACTGATGAACACTGAAGCTTTCTTT. It codes for CATGLMNTEAFF. The rearrangement joins TRBV10-3 to TRBJ1-1, with D unclear. V lost 10 bases, J lost 0 bases, and 9 bases lay in between. There are 12 residues in the CDR3. The germline V gene encodes CDR1 ENHRY and CDR2 SYGVKD.